Listed below are T cell receptor beta chains from one sample, sequenced in a study of CD8 T cells in ankylosing spondylitis. TCRdb analysed the 5' RACE reads with MiXCR anew, one entry per CDR3 protein. The data contain approximately 500,000 distinct CDR3 sequences, about an eighth of them singletons. The sequencing input was blood, either unsorted or a sorted T cell fraction (not recorded which). The origin of the receptors is a male donor with ankylosing spondylitis. The CDR3 runs from the conserved cysteine through the conserved F or W. A D gene is named only where the DNA matches it firmly. The size entry is marked missing in some rows and otherwise reads once, few, many or a size class.

clone_size | j_call | d_call | v_call | cdr3_aa | cdr3_nt
NA | TRBJ2-1 | NA | TRBV29-1 | CSEGTSAYNEQFF | TGCAGCGAAGGGACCTCCGCCTACAATGAGCAGTTCTTC
few | TRBJ2-3 | TRBD1 | TRBV20-1 | CSARRDSRVSSSTDTQYF | TGCAGTGCTAGACGGGACAGTCGAGTGTCGTCTAGCACAGATACGCAGTATTTT
many | TRBJ2-1 | NA | TRBV11-2 | CASSWGGFREQFF | TGTGCCAGCAGCTGGGGGGGCTTCAGGGAGCAGTTCTTC
NA | TRBJ2-2 | NA | TRBV12-3/TRBV12-4 | CASTTGELFF | TGTGCCAGCACTACCGGGGAGCTGTTTTTT
few | TRBJ2-5 | TRBD2 | TRBV20-1 | CSARDLTSGTKTQYF | TGCAGTGCTAGAGATCTGACTAGCGGGACAAAGACCCAGTACTTC
few | TRBJ1-1 | TRBD1 | TRBV29-1 | CSAWDRNTEAFF | TGCAGCGCATGGGACAGGAACACTGAAGCTTTCTTT
few | TRBJ2-1 | NA | TRBV10-3 | CAISESRGNEQFF | TGTGCCATCAGTGAGTCGCGGGGCAATGAGCAGTTCTTC
NA | TRBJ2-3 | NA | TRBV6-1 | CASELISDTQYF | TGTGCCAGCGAGTTAATTTCGGATACGCAGTATTTT
few | TRBJ2-1 | TRBD1 | TRBV4-1 | CASSQRDRGEWEYEQFF | TGCGCCAGCAGCCAACGGGACAGGGGCGAATGGGAGTATGAGCAGTTCTTC
few | TRBJ2-1 | TRBD2 | TRBV7-2 | CASSLAVLAGAAEQFF | TGTGCCAGCAGCTTAGCGGTACTAGCGGGAGCCGCTGAGCAGTTCTTC
many | TRBJ1-1 | NA | TRBV5-1 | CASSLDPQNTEAFF | TGCGCCAGCAGCTTGGACCCACAAAACACTGAAGCTTTCTTT
few | TRBJ2-1 | NA | TRBV12-3/TRBV12-4 | CASSLYPIREFYNEQFF | TGTGCCAGCAGTTTATATCCCATCCGGGAGTTCTACAATGAGCAGTTCTTC
NA | TRBJ2-1 | NA | TRBV5-6 | CASSLGFPNNEQFF | TGTGCCAGCAGCTTGGGGTTCCCAAACAATGAGCAGTTCTTC
NA | TRBJ1-2 | NA | TRBV12-5 | CASGPDRLHYGYTF | TGTGCTAGTGGTCCTGACAGGCTTCACTATGGCTACACCTTC
few | TRBJ2-2 | NA | TRBV7-2 | CASSYLATGELFF | TGTGCCAGCAGCTACTTAGCGACTGGGGAGCTGTTTTTT
many | TRBJ2-7 | NA | TRBV7-2 | CASSPGPDMYEQYF | TGTGCCAGCAGCCCGGGGCCTGACATGTACGAGCAGTACTTC
few | TRBJ2-5 | NA | TRBV9 | CASSPRTGGGTQYF | TGTGCCAGCAGCCCCCGGACTGGCGGTGGGACCCAGTACTTC
few | TRBJ2-5 | NA | TRBV25-1 | CASSGSQETQYF | TGTGCCAGCAGCGGGAGCCAAGAGACCCAGTACTTC
few | TRBJ2-1 | TRBD2 | TRBV20-1 | CSARLSSGSFGSYNEQFF | TGCAGTGCTAGATTAAGTAGCGGGAGCTTTGGGTCCTACAATGAGCAGTTCTTC
NA | TRBJ1-2 | NA | TRBV3-1 | CASSRSSYGYTF | TGTGCCAGCAGCCGAAGTTCCTATGGCTACACCTTC
many | TRBJ1-2 | NA | TRBV12-3/TRBV12-4 | CASSLMGSDYGYTF | TGTGCCAGCAGTTTAATGGGGTCGGACTATGGCTACACCTTC
NA | TRBJ1-2 | NA | TRBV6-1 | CASRVISVTDGYTF | TGTGCCAGCAGAGTGATTTCCGTGACGGATGGCTACACCTTC
NA | TRBJ2-7 | TRBD1 | TRBV11-2 | CASSFGTGVSYEQYF | TGTGCCAGCAGCTTCGGGACAGGGGTTAGTTACGAGCAGTACTTC
NA | TRBJ2-2 | TRBD2 | TRBV27 | CASSFWLAGPGELFF | TGTGCCAGCAGTTTCTGGCTAGCGGGACCCGGGGAGCTGTTTTTT
few | TRBJ2-2 | NA | TRBV20-1 | CSAPSTGTGELFF | TGCAGTGCTCCTTCGACGGGCACCGGGGAGCTGTTTTTT
many | TRBJ1-2 | NA | TRBV7-9 | CASSLGGLYGYTF | TGTGCCAGCAGTCTGGGGGGCCTCTATGGCTACACCTTC
NA | TRBJ1-2 | NA | TRBV20-1 | CSAARETANYGYTF | TGCAGTGCTGCCCGGGAGACGGCTAACTATGGCTACACCTTC
few | TRBJ2-1 | TRBD2 | TRBV5-1 | CASSLALQGLAGVNEQFF | TGCGCCAGCAGCTTGGCCTTACAGGGACTAGCGGGAGTAAATGAGCAGTTCTTC
few | TRBJ2-7 | NA | TRBV7-8 | CASSPSENEQYF | TGTGCCAGCAGCCCCTCGGAGAACGAGCAGTACTTC
NA | TRBJ2-3 | TRBD2 | TRBV10-3 | CATGGSGTDTQYF | TGTGCCACCGGGGGGTCGGGCACAGATACGCAGTATTTT
few | TRBJ2-7 | NA | TRBV5-1 | CASRQWESPDEQYF | TGCGCCAGCAGACAGTGGGAATCGCCCGACGAGCAGTACTTC
few | TRBJ2-3 | NA | TRBV10-1 | CASSEVGIADTRSTDTQYF | TGCGCCAGCAGTGAGGTTGGAATAGCGGACACCCGATCCACAGATACGCAGTATTTT
NA | TRBJ2-1 | NA | TRBV14 | CASSQLGSVGAAYNEQFF | TGTGCCAGCAGCCAATTGGGGTCAGTGGGCGCGGCGTACAATGAGCAGTTCTTC
NA | TRBJ2-1 | NA | TRBV9 | CASSPLSGTGDNEQFF | TGTGCCAGCAGCCCCTTAAGCGGGACAGGTGACAATGAGCAGTTCTTC
few | TRBJ1-4 | TRBD1 | TRBV3-1 | CASSPWRGGSNEKLFF | TGTGCCAGCAGCCCATGGCGAGGGGGCTCTAATGAAAAACTGTTTTTT
few | TRBJ1-4 | NA | TRBV7-9 | CASSLGREKLFF | TGTGCCAGCAGCCTGGGTCGGGAAAAACTGTTTTTT
many | TRBJ2-1 | TRBD2 | TRBV20-1 | CSARGAGAADGNEQFF | TGCAGTGCTAGAGGGGCGGGAGCTGCTGATGGCAATGAGCAGTTCTTC
few | TRBJ2-1 | NA | TRBV27 | CASTRGLGVYNEQFF | TGTGCCAGCACCCGCGGCTTGGGGGTTTACAATGAGCAGTTCTTC
few | TRBJ1-2 | NA | TRBV29-1 | CSVFGGHLNYGYTF | TGCAGCGTTTTCGGGGGACACCTAAACTATGGCTACACCTTC
NA | TRBJ1-1 | NA | TRBV5-1 | CASSLLGFGEGMNTEAFF | TGCGCCAGCAGCTTGCTGGGCTTCGGAGAAGGGATGAACACTGAAGCTTTCTTT
few | TRBJ2-1 | NA | TRBV7-7 | CASSPPGGAGTNEQFF | TGTGCCAGCAGCCCACCCGGAGGGGCGGGAACTAATGAGCAGTTCTTC
NA | TRBJ1-5 | TRBD1 | TRBV6-1 | CASRDLGGGYQPQHF | TGTGCCAGCAGGGATCTAGGGGGCGGTTATCAGCCCCAGCATTTT
few | TRBJ1-2 | NA | TRBV5-1 | CASSLGGLGFEYGYTF | TGCGCCAGCAGCTTGGGAGGGTTAGGCTTCGAATATGGCTACACCTTC
NA | TRBJ1-1 | NA | TRBV14 | CASSQEGANLAEAFF | TGTGCCAGCAGCCAAGAGGGCGCGAACCTGGCTGAAGCTTTCTTT
NA | TRBJ2-1 | NA | TRBV19 | CASSIEAYSYNEQFF | TGTGCCAGTAGTATAGAGGCATACTCCTACAATGAGCAGTTCTTC
NA | TRBJ2-2 | TRBD2 | TRBV7-9 | CASSRLAGDITRELFF | TGTGCCAGCAGCCGACTAGCGGGAGATATTACCAGGGAGCTGTTTTTT
NA | TRBJ2-5 | NA | TRBV20-1 | CSAARLVGRQYF | TGCAGTGCTGCCCGACTAGTGGGTCGCCAGTACTTC
NA | TRBJ1-1 | TRBD1 | TRBV7-6 | CASSLHLPGQGAQAFF | TGTGCCAGCAGCCTTCACCTTCCGGGACAGGGGGCTCAGGCTTTCTTT
few | TRBJ2-5 | NA | TRBV7-8 | CASSLNRHRETPRAQYF | TGTGCCAGCAGCTTAAATCGACATCGGGAGACGCCGAGGGCCCAGTACTTC
NA | TRBJ1-5 | NA | TRBV5-1 | CASSSDGVNQPQHF | TGCGCCAGCAGCTCTGACGGGGTGAATCAGCCCCAGCATTTT